A single sample is the source of the 11 T cell receptor beta chains below, sequenced in a study of post-analysis software for immune sequencing data. The study's findings and limits: TRBV5-6, TRBV5-1 and TRBV20-1 were among roughly five TRBV segments more frequent in patients than controls.

TCR beta libraries were prepared from cDNA with unique molecular identifiers. TCRdb re-called the PCR reads with MiXCR, one entry per CDR3 protein. The sample lists roughly 620,000 distinct CDR3 sequences, about 44% occurring once. The antigens of these receptors remain unknown. The sample taken for sequencing was blood. The source of these receptors is a girl aged 10 to 17 with multiple sclerosis.

This chain uses TRBV7-9 with TRBJ1-4; D remains unclear. The V end lost 0 bases, the J end lost 4 bases, and 9 bases lay between the germline ends. This CDR3 is 15 amino acids long. Germline-derived CDR1 and CDR2 are SEHNR and FQNEAQ (reference sequence). The CDR3 reads CASSLALGVNEKLFF. The CDR3 nucleotides read TGTGCCAGCAGCTTAGCGTTAGGAGTTAATGAAAAACTGTTTTTT.

CDR3 loop: CASSHGTSTGYNEQFF. CDR3 in DNA: TGCGCCAGCAGCCACGGGACTAGCACGGGCTACAATGAGCAGTTCTTC. This chain links TRBV4-1 with TRBJ2-1; 9 nucleotides line up with TRBD2. This CDR3 has 16 amino acids. Trimming at V came to 3 bases and at J to 3 bases, leaving 6 bases not matched to a gene. The germline CDR1 and CDR2 sequences are MGHRA and YSYEKL.

This clonotype occurred a few times. This rearrangement joins TRBV6-1 to TRBJ2-3; the D is unclear. The germline V gene has CDR1 MNHNS and CDR2 SASEGT. Trimming removed 6 bases at V and 6 bases at J, with 10 bases between. This CDR3 has 12 residues. The CDR3 nucleotides read TGTGCCAGCAGCCCCCAGGCCGATACGCAGTATTTT. Amino acids: CASSPQADTQYF.

This clonotype is a singleton in its sample. The CDR3 end shows no conserved phenylalanine or tryptophan, and so a read error is likely. The chain joins TRBV20-1 to TRBJ2-3; 7 bases align to TRBD2. Germline assignment: CDR1 DFQATT and CDR2 SNEGSKA (reference sequence). The CDR3 has 13 amino acids. The V gene end was trimmed by 3 bases and the J gene end by 7 bases; junction bases not matched to a gene: 7. The chain's CDR3 is CSARAGEGYTQYL. Here the CDR3 DNA reads TGCAGTGCTAGGGCGGGAGAGGGCTATACGCAGTATTTG.

CDR3 sequence: CASSSGLADEQFF. CDR3 bases: TGTGCCAGCAGTTCGGGACTAGCGGATGAGCAGTTCTTC. V usage is TRBV12-3 or TRBV12-4 and J usage is TRBJ2-1; 11 positions agree with TRBD2. Trimming took 4 bases from V and 8 from J; bases not matched to a gene: 1. CDR3 length: 13 amino acids.

This clonotype appeared once. The CDR3 is CASSLTGKAYNEQFF. The CDR3 nucleotides read TGCGCCAGCAGCCTGACAGGGAAAGCCTACAATGAGCAGTTCTTC. The rearrangement joins TRBV5-1 to TRBJ2-1; 7 nucleotides agree with TRBD1. With 4 bases clipped from V and 2 bases from J, the junction kept 6 bases outside the gene matches. The CDR3 is 15 residues long. Germline lookup yields CDR1 SGHRS and CDR2 YFSETQ.

This clonotype was seen a few times. The CDR3 DNA reads TGTGCCACCAGTGCCGGCAGGGGGGATGAAAAACTGTTTTTT. The encoded protein is CATSAGRGDEKLFF. The rearrangement joins TRBV24-1 to TRBJ1-4, with 7 bases identical to TRBD1. From germline, CDR1 is KGHDR and CDR2 SFDVKD. V gave up 5 bases and J gave up 6 bases; unmatched junction bases: 5. The CDR3 has 14 amino acids.

To note about this clonotype: This may come from a read error, since a much larger clone is one base off. The CDR3: CTSSYTFGQRGSPLHF. CDR3 sequence (DNA): TGCACCAGCAGCTATACCTTTGGACAGAGGGGTTCACCCCTCCACTTT. The chain employs TRBV5-1 and TRBJ1-6, with D perhaps TRBD1 (6 bases). Germline V gives CDR1 SGHRS, CDR2 YFSETQ. This CDR3 contains 16 residues.

The chain is built from TRBV29-1 and TRBJ1-1; tentatively, D is TRBD1 (5 bases). Germline V gene sequence: CDR1 SQVTM, CDR2 ANQGSEA. The CDR3 loop spans 12 amino acids. Trimming removed 6 bases at V and 3 bases at J, with 11 bases between. Here the CDR3 DNA reads TGCAGCGTCGCTAACAGGTACACTGAAGCTTTCTTT. Translating gives CSVANRYTEAFF. The full variable domain, with the rest looked up from reference TRBV29-1 and TRBJ1-1, is SAVISQKPSRDICQRGTSLTIQCQVDSQVTMMFWYRQQPGQSLTLIATANQGSEATYESGFVIDKFPISRPNLTFSTLTVSNMSPEDSSIYLCSVANRYTEAFFGQGTRLTVV.

In this sample, this clonotype turned up a few times. The J gene is TRBJ2-1, the V gene TRBV25-1; 8 nucleotides line up with TRBD1. After removal of 5 bases from V and 7 bases from J, the junction contained 7 bases not matched to a gene. This CDR3 spans 14 amino acids. The V gene's germline CDR1 is MGHDK and CDR2 SYGVNS. CDR3 nucleotides: TGTGCCAGCAGTTGGACAGGGTATCGGAATGAGCAGTTCTTC. It specifies CASSWTGYRNEQFF.

The rearrangement uses TRBV5-5 and TRBJ1-2; no definite D call. V was cut by 0 bases and J by 2 bases, with 5 bases left in between. Germline V gene sequence: CDR1 SGHKS, CDR2 YYEKEE (reference sequence). The CDR3 is 13 residues long. CDR3 nucleotides: TGTGCCAGCAGCTTGGTACGCAACTATGGCTACACCTTC. As protein: CASSLVRNYGYTF.